This record concerns one TCR beta chain sequence. With constant-segment primers, 5'RACE yielded cDNA libraries of TCR alpha and TCR beta that carried sample barcodes and UMIs. TCRdb independently ran MiXCR on the 5' RACE reads; one entry per CDR3 protein. The table has 200,000 to 300,000 distinct CDR3 sequences, 15% to 20% seen once. This sample is drawn from a study of T-cell memory formation after mild COVID-19. Overall study context: Largely donor-specific TCR clusters were found.

Germline assignment: CDR1 DFQATT and CDR2 SNEGSKA (reference sequence). The V end was cut by 5 bases, the J end by 4 bases, with 11 bases between. This CDR3 region has 13 residues. The V gene is TRBV20-1, the J gene TRBJ2-2; a possible D gene is TRBD2 (5 bases). Material: PBMCs or a T cell subset sorted from them (not recorded which). The source of this sequence is a man in his late teens or twenties who had mild COVID-19 (a few samples of this study predate the infection). Cell type and time point are not known. CDR3 residues: CSAASGRTGELFF. The DNA of the CDR3 is TGCAGTGCTGCAAGCGGCCGCACCGGGGAGCTGTTTTTT.